The 11 T cell receptor beta chains reported below all come from one sample, sequenced in a study of T cell responses to AZD1222 COVID-19 vaccine. Here immunoSEQ multiplex PCR was the method, and the copy in TCRdb shows in-frame clones only, minus some. This sample has approximately 73,000 clones, with 70% to 85% found just once. Sequencing was performed on peripheral blood, taken on day 0 of AZD1222 vaccination. These receptors all stem from an adult in good health.

This clone turned up a few times. This chain connects TRBV29-1 to TRBJ1-1; D gene unclear. The CDR3 is 14 amino acids. Germline V gene data show CDR1 as SQVTM and CDR2 as ANQGSEA. V lost 2 bases and J lost 5, with 15 bases in between. Written as DNA, the CDR3 is TGCAGCGTTGAAAAACGGTCAAGAGCGACTGAAGCTTTCTTT. As protein: CSVEKRSRATEAFF.

The V gene is TRBV6-5, the J gene TRBJ2-7; 10 bases align to TRBD1. Trimming removed 2 bases from V and 5 bases from J; junction bases left unmatched: 3. The CDR3 covers 14 residues. Germline CDR1 reads MNHEY; CDR2 reads SVGAGI. In DNA, the CDR3 is TGTGCCAGCAGTTACGACAGGGGGCGGGACGAGCAGTACTTC. Protein product: CASSYDRGRDEQYF.

The rearrangement joins TRBV7-9 to TRBJ2-4; D is undetermined. The CDR3 runs to 12 residues. V lost 5 bases to trimming and J lost 8 bases, with 10 bases between them. The germline V gene has CDR1 SEHNR and CDR2 FQNEAQ (reference sequence). The CDR3 here is CASSPMEDIQYF. The CDR3 bases are TGTGCCAGCAGCCCCATGGAAGACATTCAGTACTTC.

The genes are TRBV5-1 and TRBJ2-7, with D possibly matching TRBD1 (5 bases). Germline values: CDR1 SGHRS, CDR2 YFSETQ. V lost 0 bases and J lost 3, with 10 bases in between. The CDR3 loop spans 14 amino acids. In nucleotides, the CDR3 is TGCGCCAGCAGCTTGGCCCAGGGCCTCTACGAGCAGTACTTC. Translation gives CASSLAQGLYEQYF. The whole variable domain, remainder taken from reference TRBV5-1 and TRBJ2-7, is KAGVTQTPRYLIKTRGQQVTLSCSPISGHRSVSWYQQTPGQGLQFLFEYFSETQRNKGNFPGRFSGRQFSNSRSEMNVSTLELGDSALYLCASSLAQGLYEQYFGPGTRLTVT.

J is TRBJ2-5 and V is TRBV4-3; no reliable D call. The germline gives CDR1 LGHNA, CDR2 YSLEER. Trimming shortened V by 1 base and J by 5 bases, and 14 bases separated the two germline ends. The CDR3 spans 15 residues. The CDR3 DNA follows: TGCGCCAGCAGCCAAGTCCTCAGTGCCGGTGAGACCCAGTACTTC. It is translated as CASSQVLSAGETQYF.

This rearrangement joins TRBV5-4 to TRBJ1-6; 10 bases are a match to TRBD1. The CDR3 has 15 amino acids. V trimming: 4 bases; J trimming: 7 bases; junction bases outside the gene matches: 5. Germline V gene data show CDR1 as SGHNT and CDR2 as YYREEE (reference sequence). The CDR3 region has the DNA TGTGCCAGCAGCCCCACGGACAGGGGGAATTCACCCCTCCACTTT. It is translated as CASSPTDRGNSPLHF.

A few counts support this clone. This chain links TRBV7-2 with TRBJ1-1, with D perhaps matching TRBD1 (6 bases). V lost 0 bases, J lost 7 bases, and 15 bases lay in between. This CDR3 has 15 amino acids. CDR1 is SGHTA and CDR2 is FQGNSA in the germline V gene. CDR3 protein: CASSLASLGQLEAFF. CDR3 sequence (DNA): TGTGCCAGCAGCTTAGCGAGTCTCGGACAGCTTGAAGCTTTCTTT.

This chain links TRBV28 with TRBJ2-7, with 10 bases matching TRBD2. J lost 5 bases, V lost 3 bases, and 4 bases had no gene match. The CDR3 sequence is 14 residues long. Germline CDR1 reads MDHEN; CDR2 reads SYDVKM. This CDR3 is CASSFGTSEDEQYF. For the CDR3, the DNA is TGTGCCAGCAGTTTTGGGACTAGCGAGGACGAGCAGTACTTC.

This chain joins TRBV5-1 and TRBJ1-5; D is unresolved. Germline V gene lookup returns CDR1 SGHRS and CDR2 YFSETQ. The CDR3 contains 14 residues. Deletions cut 0 bases from V and 3 bases from J, with 7 bases between. CDR3 sequence: CASSLEGSNQPQHF. The CDR3 DNA follows: TGCGCCAGCAGCTTGGAGGGCTCCAATCAGCCCCAGCATTTT. The full variable domain, completed using reference TRBV5-1 and TRBJ1-5, is KAGVTQTPRYLIKTRGQQVTLSCSPISGHRSVSWYQQTPGQGLQFLFEYFSETQRNKGNFPGRFSGRQFSNSRSEMNVSTLELGDSALYLCASSLEGSNQPQHFGDGTRLSIL.

This rearrangement joins TRBV27 to TRBJ1-5; 8 positions agree with TRBD1. The germline V gene has CDR1 MNHEY and CDR2 SMNVEV (reference sequence). Trimming at V came to 6 bases and at J to 1 base, leaving 5 bases not matched to a gene. The CDR3 is 15 residues long. The CDR3 reads CASSQDRESNQPQHF. The CDR3, as DNA: TGTGCCAGCAGCCAGGACAGGGAGAGCAATCAGCCCCAGCATTTT.

This chain links TRBV28 with TRBJ1-2; 10 nucleotides line up with TRBD1. The germline CDR1 and CDR2 sequences are MDHEN and SYDVKM. V gave up 5 bases and J gave up 5 bases; unmatched junction bases: 11. The CDR3 sequence is 16 residues long. The DNA of the CDR3 is TGTGCCAGCAGTCCGAACGGACAGGGGGGGAGGTATGGCTACACCTTC. It specifies CASSPNGQGGRYGYTF.